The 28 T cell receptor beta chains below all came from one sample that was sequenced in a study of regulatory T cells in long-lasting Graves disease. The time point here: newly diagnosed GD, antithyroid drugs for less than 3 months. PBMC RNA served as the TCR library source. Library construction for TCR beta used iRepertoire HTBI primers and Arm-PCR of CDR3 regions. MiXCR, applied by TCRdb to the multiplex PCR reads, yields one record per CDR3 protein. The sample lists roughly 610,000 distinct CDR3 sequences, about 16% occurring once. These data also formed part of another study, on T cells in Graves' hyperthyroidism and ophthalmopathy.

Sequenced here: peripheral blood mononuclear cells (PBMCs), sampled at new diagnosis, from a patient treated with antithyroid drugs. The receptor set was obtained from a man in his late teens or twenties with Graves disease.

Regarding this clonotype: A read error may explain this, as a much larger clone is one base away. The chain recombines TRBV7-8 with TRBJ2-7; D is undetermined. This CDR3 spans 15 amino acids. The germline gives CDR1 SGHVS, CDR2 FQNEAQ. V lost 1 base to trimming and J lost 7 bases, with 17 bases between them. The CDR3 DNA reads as TGTGCCAGCAGCTTAGTAATCGACCCCCCCGGGGAGCAGTACTTC. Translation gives CASSLVIDPPGEQYF.

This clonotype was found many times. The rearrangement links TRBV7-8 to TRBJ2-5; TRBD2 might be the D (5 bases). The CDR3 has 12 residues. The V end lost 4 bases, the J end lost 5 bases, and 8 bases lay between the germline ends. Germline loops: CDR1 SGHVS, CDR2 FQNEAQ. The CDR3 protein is CASSYTGETQYF. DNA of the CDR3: TGTGCCAGCAGCTATACGGGGGAGACCCAGTACTTC.

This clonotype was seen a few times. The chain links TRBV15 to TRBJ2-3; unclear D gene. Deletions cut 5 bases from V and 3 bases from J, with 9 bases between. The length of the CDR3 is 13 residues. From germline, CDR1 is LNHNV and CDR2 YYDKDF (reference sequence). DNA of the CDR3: TGTGCCACCAGCGAGCCTCTGACAGATACGCAGTATTTT. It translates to CATSEPLTDTQYF.

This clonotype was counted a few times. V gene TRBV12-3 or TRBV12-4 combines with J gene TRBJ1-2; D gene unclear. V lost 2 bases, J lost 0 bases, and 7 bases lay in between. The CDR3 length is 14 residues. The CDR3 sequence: CASSLRAPNYGYTF. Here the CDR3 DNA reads TGTGCCAGCAGTTTAAGGGCACCTAACTATGGCTACACCTTC.

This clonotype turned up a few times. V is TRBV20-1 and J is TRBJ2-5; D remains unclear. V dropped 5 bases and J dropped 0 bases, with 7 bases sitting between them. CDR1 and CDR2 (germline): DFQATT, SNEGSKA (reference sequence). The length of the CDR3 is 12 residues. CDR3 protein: CSAGGYQETQYF. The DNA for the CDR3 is TGCAGTGCTGGCGGATACCAAGAGACCCAGTACTTC.

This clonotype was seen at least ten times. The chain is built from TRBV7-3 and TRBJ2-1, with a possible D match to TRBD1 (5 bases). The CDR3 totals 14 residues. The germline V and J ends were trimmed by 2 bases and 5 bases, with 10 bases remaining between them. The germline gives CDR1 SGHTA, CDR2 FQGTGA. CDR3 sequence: CASSLALGDNEQFF. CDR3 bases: TGTGCCAGCAGCTTAGCGCTAGGGGACAATGAGCAGTTCTTC.

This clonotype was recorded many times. In nucleotides, the CDR3 is TGTGCCTGGAGTGAGTATCCCGGACAGGCAAACTATGGCTACACCTTC. It yields the protein CAWSEYPGQANYGYTF. The genes are TRBV30 and TRBJ1-2; 7 bases agree with TRBD1. V lost 1 base and J lost 2; bases outside the gene matches: 10. This CDR3 comprises 16 residues. Germline lookup yields CDR1 GTSNPN and CDR2 SVGIG (reference sequence).

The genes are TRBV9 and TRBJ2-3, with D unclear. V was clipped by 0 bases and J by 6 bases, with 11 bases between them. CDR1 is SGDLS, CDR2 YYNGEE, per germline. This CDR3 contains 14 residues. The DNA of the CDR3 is TGTGCCAGCAGCGTAGCTCCTGTTCAGGATACGCAGTATTTT. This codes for CASSVAPVQDTQYF.

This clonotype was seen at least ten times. CDR3 sequence: CASSFTGGPVDIQYF. CDR3 sequence (DNA): TGCGCCAGCAGCTTCACCGGGGGCCCCGTGGACATTCAGTACTTC. The chain joins TRBV5-1 to TRBJ2-4, with D possibly being TRBD1 or TRBD2 (6 bases each). The CDR3 contains 15 residues. V dropped 2 bases and J dropped 8 bases, with 17 bases sitting between them. Germline V gene data show CDR1 as SGHRS and CDR2 as YFSETQ. The full variable domain, completed using reference TRBV5-1 and TRBJ2-4, is KAGVTQTPRYLIKTRGQQVTLSCSPISGHRSVSWYQQTPGQGLQFLFEYFSETQRNKGNFPGRFSGRQFSNSRSEMNVSTLELGDSALYLCASSFTGGPVDIQYFGAGTRLSVL.

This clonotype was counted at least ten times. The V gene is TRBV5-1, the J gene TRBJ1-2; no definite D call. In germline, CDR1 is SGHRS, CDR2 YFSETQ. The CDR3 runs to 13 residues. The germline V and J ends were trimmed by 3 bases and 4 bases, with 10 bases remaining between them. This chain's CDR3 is CASSYDKSYGYTF. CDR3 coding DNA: TGCGCCAGCAGCTACGACAAGAGCTATGGCTACACCTTC.

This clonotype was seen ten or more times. Here the CDR3 DNA reads TGTGCCAGCAGCTTACAGGGCAGGCCGAACACTGAAGCTTTCTTT. It translates to CASSLQGRPNTEAFF. V is TRBV13 and J is TRBJ1-1; TRBD1 might be the D (5 bases). V shed 2 bases and J shed 1 base, with 11 bases lying between them. This CDR3 has 15 residues. Germline V gene lookup returns CDR1 PRHDT and CDR2 FYEKMQ (reference sequence).

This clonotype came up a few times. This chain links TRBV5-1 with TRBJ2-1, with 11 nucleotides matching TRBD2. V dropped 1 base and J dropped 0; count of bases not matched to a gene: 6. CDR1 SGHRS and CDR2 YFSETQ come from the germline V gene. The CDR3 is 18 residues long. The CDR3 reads CASSLTSGRGGSYNEQFF. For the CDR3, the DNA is TGCGCCAGCAGCTTGACTAGCGGGAGAGGGGGCTCCTACAATGAGCAGTTCTTC.

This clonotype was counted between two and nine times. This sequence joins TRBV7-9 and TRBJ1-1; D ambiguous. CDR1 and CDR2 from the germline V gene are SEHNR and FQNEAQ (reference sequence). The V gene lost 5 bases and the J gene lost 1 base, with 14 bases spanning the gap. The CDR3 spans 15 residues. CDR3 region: CASSALGSGNTEAFF. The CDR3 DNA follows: TGTGCCAGCAGCGCACTAGGGAGCGGGAACACTGAAGCTTTCTTT.

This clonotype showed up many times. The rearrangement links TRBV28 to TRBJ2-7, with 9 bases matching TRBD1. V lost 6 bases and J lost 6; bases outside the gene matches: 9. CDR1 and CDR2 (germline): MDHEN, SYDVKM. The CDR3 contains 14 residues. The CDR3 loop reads CASRMGDREGEQYF. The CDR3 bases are TGTGCCAGCAGAATGGGGGACAGGGAAGGCGAGCAGTACTTC.

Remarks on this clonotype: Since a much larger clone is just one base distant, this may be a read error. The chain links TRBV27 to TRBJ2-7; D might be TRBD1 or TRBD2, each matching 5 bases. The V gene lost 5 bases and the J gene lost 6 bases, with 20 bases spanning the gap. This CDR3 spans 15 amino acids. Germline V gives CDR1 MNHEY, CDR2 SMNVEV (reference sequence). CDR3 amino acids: CASSQRTWGVGEQYF. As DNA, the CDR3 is TGTGCCAGCAGTCAGCGGACATGGGGCGTTGGCGAGCAGTACTTC.

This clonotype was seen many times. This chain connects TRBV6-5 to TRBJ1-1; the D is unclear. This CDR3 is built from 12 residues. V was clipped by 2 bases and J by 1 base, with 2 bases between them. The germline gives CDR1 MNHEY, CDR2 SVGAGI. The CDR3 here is CASSYTNTEAFF. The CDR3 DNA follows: TGTGCCAGCAGTTACACGAACACTGAAGCTTTCTTT.

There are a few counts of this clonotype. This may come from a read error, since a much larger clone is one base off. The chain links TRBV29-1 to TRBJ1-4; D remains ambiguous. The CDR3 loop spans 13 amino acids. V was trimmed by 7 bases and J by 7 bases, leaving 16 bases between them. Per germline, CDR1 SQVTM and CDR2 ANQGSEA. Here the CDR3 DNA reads TGCAGCGCCGGAAGGGAGAGGCGTGAAAAACTGTTTTTT. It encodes CSAGRERREKLFF.

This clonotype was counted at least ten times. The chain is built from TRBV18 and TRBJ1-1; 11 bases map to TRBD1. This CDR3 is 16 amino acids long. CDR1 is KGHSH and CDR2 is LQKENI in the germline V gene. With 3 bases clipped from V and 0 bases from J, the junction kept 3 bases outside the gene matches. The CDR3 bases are TGTGCCAGCTCACCGCGGGACAGGGGGATGAACACTGAAGCTTTCTTT. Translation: CASSPRDRGMNTEAFF. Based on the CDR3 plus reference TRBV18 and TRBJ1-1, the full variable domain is NAGVMQNPRHLVRRRGQEARLRCSPMKGHSHVYWYRQLPEEGLKFMVYLQKENIIDESGMPKERFSAEFPKEGPSILRIQQVVRGDSAAYFCASSPRDRGMNTEAFFGQGTRLTVV.

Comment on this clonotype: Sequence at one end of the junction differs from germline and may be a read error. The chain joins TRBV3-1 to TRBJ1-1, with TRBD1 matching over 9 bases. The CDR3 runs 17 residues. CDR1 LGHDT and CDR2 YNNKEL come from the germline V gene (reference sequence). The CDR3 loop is CASSQGGQGLMNTEAFF. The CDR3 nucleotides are TGTGCCAGCAGCCAAGGGGGACAGGGACTCATGAACACCGAAGCTTTCTTT.

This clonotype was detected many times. CDR3 sequence: CASGTGVSVEAFF. CDR3 coding DNA: TGTGCCAGCGGAACGGGAGTTTCGGTTGAAGCTTTCTTT. The chain has TRBV28 and TRBJ1-1, with D hard to call. The CDR3 sequence is 13 residues long. Germline CDR1 and CDR2: MDHEN and SYDVKM. The V end was cut by 8 bases, the J end by 7 bases, with 17 bases between. The whole variable domain, remainder taken from reference TRBV28 and TRBJ1-1, is DVKVTQSSRYLVKRTGEKVFLECVQDMDHENMFWYRQDPGLGLRLIYFSYDVKMKEKGDIPEGYSVSREKKERFSLILESASTNQTSMYLCASGTGVSVEAFFGQGTRLTVV.

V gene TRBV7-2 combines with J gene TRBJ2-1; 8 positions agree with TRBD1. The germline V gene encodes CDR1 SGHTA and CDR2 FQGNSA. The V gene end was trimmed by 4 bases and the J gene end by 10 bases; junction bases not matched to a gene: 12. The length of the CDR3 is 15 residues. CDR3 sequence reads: CASSSGQGGRREQFF. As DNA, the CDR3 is TGTGCCAGCAGCTCCGGACAGGGAGGTCGCCGCGAGCAGTTCTTC.

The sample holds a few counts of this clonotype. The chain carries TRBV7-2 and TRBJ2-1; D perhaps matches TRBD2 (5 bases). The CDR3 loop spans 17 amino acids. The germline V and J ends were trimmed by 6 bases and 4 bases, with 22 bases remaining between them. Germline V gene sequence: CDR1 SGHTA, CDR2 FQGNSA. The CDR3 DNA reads TGTGCCAGCAGTCCCCGGGGAAGCTTACCGGAATACAATGAGCAGTTCTTC. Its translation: CASSPRGSLPEYNEQFF.

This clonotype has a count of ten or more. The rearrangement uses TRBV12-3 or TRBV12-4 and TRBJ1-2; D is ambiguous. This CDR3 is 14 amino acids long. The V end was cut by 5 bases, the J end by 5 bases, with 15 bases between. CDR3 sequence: CASSADRTSYGYTF. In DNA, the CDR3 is TGTGCCAGCAGTGCCGATCGAACATCGTATGGCTACACCTTC.

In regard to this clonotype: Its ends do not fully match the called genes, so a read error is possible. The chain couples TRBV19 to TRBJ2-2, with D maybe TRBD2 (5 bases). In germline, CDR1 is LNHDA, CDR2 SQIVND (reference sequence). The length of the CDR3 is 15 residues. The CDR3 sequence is CASSPLAVNTGKLFF. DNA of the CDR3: TGTGCCAGTAGTCCCCTGGCGGTGAACACCGGGAAGCTGTTTTTT.

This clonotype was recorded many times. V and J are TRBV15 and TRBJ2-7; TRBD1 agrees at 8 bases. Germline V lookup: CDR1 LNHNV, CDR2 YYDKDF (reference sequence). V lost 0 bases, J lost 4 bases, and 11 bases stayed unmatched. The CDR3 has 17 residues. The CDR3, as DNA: TGTGCCACCAGCAGAGATGATGGTGTGGACAGGGATTACGAGCAGTACTTC. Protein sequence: CATSRDDGVDRDYEQYF.

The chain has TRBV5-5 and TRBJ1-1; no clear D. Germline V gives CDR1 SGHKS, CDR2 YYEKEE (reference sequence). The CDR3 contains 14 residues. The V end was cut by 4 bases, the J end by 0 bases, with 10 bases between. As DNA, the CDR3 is TGTGCCAGCAGCCTCCGACCCATGAACACTGAAGCTTTCTTT. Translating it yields CASSLRPMNTEAFF.

This chain's CDR3 is CASSRRQGGTEAFF. CDR3 nucleotide sequence: TGTGCCAGCAGTAGGAGGCAGGGCGGCACTGAAGCTTTCTTT. V gene TRBV12-3 or TRBV12-4 combines with J gene TRBJ1-1; possibly TRBD1 for D (5 bases). The CDR3 consists of 14 residues. The V gene lost 5 bases and the J gene lost 4 bases, with 14 bases spanning the gap.

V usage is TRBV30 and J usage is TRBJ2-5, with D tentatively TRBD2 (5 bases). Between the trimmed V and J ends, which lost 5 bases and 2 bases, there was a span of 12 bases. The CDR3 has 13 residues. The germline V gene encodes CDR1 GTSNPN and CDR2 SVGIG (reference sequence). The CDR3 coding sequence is TGTGCCTGGGCGGCCGGGGTTCAAGAGACCCAGTACTTC. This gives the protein CAWAAGVQETQYF. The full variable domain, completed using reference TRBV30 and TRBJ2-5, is SQTIHQWPATLVQPVGSPLSLECTVEGTSNPNLYWYRQAAGRGLQLLFYSVGIGQISSEVPQNLSASRPQDRQFILSSKKLLLSDSGFYLCAWAAGVQETQYFGPGTRLLVL.